Listed below are T cell receptor beta chains from one sample, sequenced in a study of blood T cell repertoires in COVID-19. Profiling relied on immunoSEQ multiplex PCR, and the TCRdb table lists in-frame clones only, not all of them. The table shows hundreds of thousands of clones, with about 93% occurring only once. The sample taken for sequencing was peripheral blood. These TCRs come from a woman under 30 who had recovered from COVID-19. Both conserved end residues are part of each CDR3. Fields, in order: V gene, D gene, J gene, clone size, CDR3 protein, CDR3 DNA. The D gene is left open where the match is weak. Size values are once, few and many counts, or a class for expanded clones, and some rows have none.

>TRBV30|.|TRBJ1-3|.
CAWSQGTAGNTIYF
TGTGCCTGGAGTCAGGGAACTGCTGGAAACACCATATATTTT
>TRBV5-1|.|TRBJ2-1|.
CASSSLLGADNEQFF
TGCGCCAGCAGCTCACTCCTCGGCGCGGACAATGAGCAGTTCTTC
>TRBV7-2|.|TRBJ2-3|.
CASSSLAVTDTQYF
TGTGCCAGCAGTTCTCTAGCTGTCACAGATACGCAGTATTTT
>TRBV3-1/TRBV3-2|.|TRBJ1-5|.
CASSQIPVNQPQHF
TGTGCCAGCAGCCAAATCCCCGTCAATCAGCCCCAGCATTTT
>TRBV10-3|TRBD2|TRBJ2-1|.
CAISPGTSGYNEQFF
TGTGCCATCAGTCCCGGGACTAGCGGATACAATGAGCAGTTCTTC
>TRBV30|.|TRBJ1-3|.
CAWVSRDIQSGNTIYF
TGTGCCTGGGTGAGCCGGGACATCCAATCTGGAAACACCATATATTTT
>TRBV7-2|.|TRBJ2-6|.
CASSLGRVGSGANVLTF
TGTGCCAGCAGCTTAGGCAGGGTTGGGTCTGGGGCCAACGTCCTGACTTTC
>TRBV7-9|.|TRBJ2-5|.
CASSPVLETQYF
TGTGCCAGCAGCCCCGTGTTAGAGACCCAGTACTTC
>TRBV27|TRBD1|TRBJ2-3|.
CASSFLTPTGASTDTQYF
TGTGCCAGCAGTTTCCTTACCCCGACAGGGGCCTCCACAGATACGCAGTATTTT
>TRBV7-6|TRBD2|TRBJ2-2|.
CASSLVAGGPGTGELFF
TGTGCCAGCAGCTTAGTAGCGGGAGGGCCGGGCACCGGGGAGCTGTTTTTT
>TRBV7-2|TRBD2|TRBJ2-3|few
CASSQGLAGVDTQYF
TGTGCCAGCAGCCAGGGACTAGCGGGAGTGGATACGCAGTATTTT
>TRBV5-6|.|TRBJ1-1|.
CASSLIFYTEAFF
TGTGCCAGCAGCTTGATTTTCTACACTGAAGCTTTCTTT
>TRBV6-5|.|TRBJ1-5|.
CASSYSLPSRQPQHF
TGTGCCAGCAGTTACTCGTTACCAAGCCGTCAGCCCCAGCATTTT
>TRBV4-3|TRBD2|TRBJ2-3|.
CASSQDRFRPSGRGDTQYF
TGCGCCAGCAGCCAAGATCGGTTTCGGCCTAGCGGGAGAGGAGATACGCAGTATTTT
>TRBV5-1|.|TRBJ1-6|once
CASSLAGAAGSPLHF
TGCGCCAGCAGCTTGGCTGGAGCAGCGGGCTCACCCCTCCACTTT
>TRBV29-1|.|TRBJ1-1|.
CSVIPQGNTEAFF
TGCAGCGTAATCCCGCAGGGTAACACTGAAGCTTTCTTT
>TRBV25-1|TRBD1|TRBJ1-1|.
CASRRDRGAKTEAFF
TGTGCCAGCCGTCGGGACAGGGGTGCGAAGACTGAAGCTTTCTTT
>TRBV5-6|.|TRBJ1-1|.
CASSPTGNTEAFF
TGTGCCAGCAGCCCCACAGGGAACACTGAAGCTTTCTTT
>TRBV11-2|TRBD2|TRBJ2-1|.
CASSRTGTSGIYEQFF
TGTGCCAGCAGCCGAACCGGGACTAGCGGGATCTATGAGCAGTTCTTC
>TRBV28|TRBD1|TRBJ2-1|.
CASSWDRGTFF
TGTGCCAGCAGTTGGGACAGGGGGACGTTCTTC
>TRBV27|TRBD1|TRBJ1-1|.
CASSFGGQGTEAFF
TGTGCCAGCAGTTTCGGTGGACAGGGCACTGAAGCTTTCTTT
>TRBV29-1|TRBD1|TRBJ1-4|.
CSVEWTGSKEKLFF
TGCAGCGTTGAATGGACAGGGTCGAAGGAAAAACTGTTTTTT
>TRBV29-1|TRBD2|TRBJ2-1|.
CSAGLADYNEQFF
TGCAGCGCCGGACTAGCGGACTACAATGAGCAGTTCTTC
>TRBV7-2|TRBD2|TRBJ2-5|few
CASSSTSGRAWETQYF
TGTGCCAGCAGCTCAACTAGCGGGAGGGCCTGGGAGACCCAGTACTTC
>TRBV5-1|.|TRBJ1-1|.
CASSLARARGEAFF
TGCGCCAGCAGCTTGGCCAGGGCCAGGGGTGAAGCTTTCTTT
>TRBV5-6|TRBD2|TRBJ2-1|once
CASSIPGLAGGSSYNEQFF
TGTGCCAGCAGCATACCGGGACTAGCGGGAGGGAGCTCCTACAATGAGCAGTTCTTC
>TRBV4-3|.|TRBJ1-1|.
CASSQVTQNTEAFF
TGCGCCAGCAGCCAGGTTACACAGAACACTGAAGCTTTCTTT
>TRBV4-3|.|TRBJ2-1|.
CASSQDHRLHEQFF
TGCGCCAGCAGCCAAGACCACAGGCTCCATGAGCAGTTCTTC
>TRBV11-2|.|TRBJ1-5|.
CASSLMGGLNQPQHF
TGTGCCAGCAGCTTGATGGGGGGACTCAATCAGCCCCAGCATTTT
>TRBV5-4|TRBD2|TRBJ2-3|.
CASSMRLARSTDTQYF
TGTGCCAGCAGCATGAGACTAGCTAGAAGCACAGATACGCAGTATTTT
>TRBV4-3|.|TRBJ1-2|.
CASSQDLGGRGDYTF
TGCGCCAGCAGCCAAGATCTAGGAGGGCGCGGAGACTACACCTTC
>TRBV5-5|TRBD1|TRBJ1-2|.
CASSLFRDRASGGYTF
TGTGCCAGCAGCTTGTTTAGGGACAGGGCCAGCGGTGGCTACACCTTC
>TRBV18|.|TRBJ2-1|.
CASSPVGAETYNEQFF
TGTGCCAGCTCACCCGTGGGGGCGGAGACCTACAATGAGCAGTTCTTC
>TRBV29-1|.|TRBJ1-3|once
CSVEFRTNSGNTIYF
TGCAGCGTTGAATTTCGGACAAACTCTGGAAACACCATATATTTT